This T cell receptor (beta chain) originates from a study of blood T cell repertoires in COVID-19. The method was immunoSEQ multiplex PCR; TCRdb's version includes in-frame clones alone and lacks a portion of them. This table has about 200,000 clones, around 84% appearing once. Trimming left V 0 bases short and J 7 bases short, with 18 bases between. Germline-derived CDR1 and CDR2 are GTSNPN and SVGIG (reference sequence). The CDR3 length is 15 residues. The sequenced sample was peripheral blood. This receptor was taken from a woman aged 80 or older with acute or convalescent COVID-19. The chain couples TRBV30 to TRBJ1-2; a possible D gene is TRBD1 (6 bases). The CDR3 reads CAWSVHLRGKGGYTF. The CDR3 DNA reads as TGTGCCTGGAGTGTACACTTGAGGGGGAAAGGTGGCTACACCTTC.